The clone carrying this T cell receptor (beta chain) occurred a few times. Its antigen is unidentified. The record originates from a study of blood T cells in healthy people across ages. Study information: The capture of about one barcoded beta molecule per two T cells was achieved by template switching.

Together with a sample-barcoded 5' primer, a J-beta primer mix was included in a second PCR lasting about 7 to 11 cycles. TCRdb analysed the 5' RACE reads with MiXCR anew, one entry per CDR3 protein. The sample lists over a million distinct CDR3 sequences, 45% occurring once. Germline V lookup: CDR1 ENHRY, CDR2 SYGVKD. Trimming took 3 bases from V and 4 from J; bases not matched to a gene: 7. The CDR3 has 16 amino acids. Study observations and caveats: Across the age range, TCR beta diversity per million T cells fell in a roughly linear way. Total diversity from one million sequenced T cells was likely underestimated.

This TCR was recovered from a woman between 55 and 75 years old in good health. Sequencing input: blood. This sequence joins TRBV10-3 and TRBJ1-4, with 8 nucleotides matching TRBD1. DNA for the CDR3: TGTGCCATCAGTGACCCCGCAGGGGGCCTTAATGAAAAACTGTTTTTT. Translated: CAISDPAGGLNEKLFF.